This is a list of T cell receptor beta chains from one sample in a study of cytomegalovirus exposure and HLA in healthy donors. Clones were sequenced by immunoSEQ multiplex PCR, and TCRdb holds only the in-frame ones, with some missing. The sample shows approximately 110,000 clones, 86% of them seen only once. The specimen sequenced was PBMCs. Receptors originate from a woman between 18 and 30 years old in good health and CMV-seropositive. Each CDR3 is given with its conserved first and last residue. The order of the fields is D gene, CDR3 length, V gene, clone size, J gene, CDR3 DNA, CDR3 protein. The D gene is left open where the match is weak. Only part of the rows carry a size: once, few, many, or a class if the clone is expanded.

d_gene: NA
len: 12
v_gene: TRBV7-2
abundance: NA
j_gene: TRBJ2-3
CDR3nt: TGTGCCAGCAGCAAAATAACAGATACGCAGTATTTT
CDR3aa: CASSKITDTQYF

d_gene: TRBD2
len: 16
v_gene: TRBV5-1
abundance: NA
j_gene: TRBJ2-5
CDR3nt: TGCGCCAGCAGCTTGGATGGACTAGCGGGAGGAGAGACCCAGTACTTC
CDR3aa: CASSLDGLAGGETQYF

d_gene: TRBD2
len: 15
v_gene: TRBV7-8
abundance: NA
j_gene: TRBJ2-1
CDR3nt: TGTGCCAGCAGCCAGTCGGCGGGAGCGAGGAATGAGCAGTTCTTC
CDR3aa: CASSQSAGARNEQFF

d_gene: NA
len: 15
v_gene: TRBV5-6
abundance: NA
j_gene: TRBJ1-4
CDR3nt: TGTGCCAGCAGCTTCTCGAGTCCCACTAATGAAAAACTGTTTTTT
CDR3aa: CASSFSSPTNEKLFF

d_gene: NA
len: 15
v_gene: TRBV4-1
abundance: NA
j_gene: TRBJ1-2
CDR3nt: TGCGCCAGCAGCCAAACGGACACCTCTAACTATGGCTACACCTTC
CDR3aa: CASSQTDTSNYGYTF

d_gene: NA
len: 15
v_gene: TRBV28
abundance: NA
j_gene: TRBJ2-1
CDR3nt: TGTGCCAGCAGTCCCCGGCGAGGAAATTACAATGAGCAGTTCTTC
CDR3aa: CASSPRRGNYNEQFF

d_gene: NA
len: 15
v_gene: TRBV28
abundance: NA
j_gene: TRBJ1-1
CDR3nt: TGTGCCAGCAGTTTATTCCACCAGGATGACACTGAAGCTTTCTTT
CDR3aa: CASSLFHQDDTEAFF

d_gene: NA
len: 15
v_gene: TRBV6-1
abundance: NA
j_gene: TRBJ2-3
CDR3nt: TGTGCCAGCAGTGAAACCATAGTCCTCACAGATACGCAGTATTTT
CDR3aa: CASSETIVLTDTQYF

d_gene: NA
len: 14
v_gene: TRBV5-1
abundance: NA
j_gene: TRBJ1-4
CDR3nt: TGCGCCAGCACAACCGGGGGAACTAATGAAAAACTGTTTTTT
CDR3aa: CASTTGGTNEKLFF

d_gene: TRBD1
len: 17
v_gene: TRBV5-8
abundance: once
j_gene: TRBJ2-2
CDR3nt: TGTGCCAGCAGCGGTGGCCGAGGGACAGCAAACACCGGGGAGCTGTTTTTT
CDR3aa: CASSGGRGTANTGELFF

d_gene: TRBD1
len: 14
v_gene: TRBV28
abundance: NA
j_gene: TRBJ1-1
CDR3nt: TGTGCCAGCAGTTTATACAGACAGGGGACTGAAGCTTTCTTT
CDR3aa: CASSLYRQGTEAFF

d_gene: NA
len: 15
v_gene: TRBV5-6
abundance: NA
j_gene: TRBJ1-6
CDR3nt: TGTGCCAGCACCGGAGGGGCCTCCTATAATTCACCCCTCCACTTT
CDR3aa: CASTGGASYNSPLHF

d_gene: NA
len: 12
v_gene: TRBV14
abundance: NA
j_gene: TRBJ2-1
CDR3nt: TGTGCCAGCAGCCTCAACAACAATGAGCAGTTCTTC
CDR3aa: CASSLNNNEQFF

d_gene: NA
len: 10
v_gene: TRBV20-1
abundance: NA
j_gene: TRBJ1-2
CDR3nt: TGCAAGGGGGGGGACTATGGCTACACCTTC
CDR3aa: CKGGDYGYTF